This T cell receptor beta chain derives from a study of T-cell memory formation after mild COVID-19. This clonotype appeared many times. Its cognate antigen is unknown. The V end lost 3 bases, the J end lost 3 bases, and 9 bases lay between the germline ends. This CDR3 contains 13 residues. Constant-segment primers served in 5'RACE that generated TCR alpha and TCR beta cDNA libraries bearing sample barcodes and UMIs. From the 5' RACE reads, TCRdb called clonotypes with MiXCR, one entry per CDR3 protein. The sample includes some 150,000 distinct CDR3 sequences, 5.5% to 7% of them seen just once. The study's findings and limits: Contracting CD4+ clones were located mainly in CM and EM, and CD8+ clones in EMRA. Memory from before infection featured some responding clones, which suggests cross-reactive memory joined. Researchers could not confirm that second-wave clones peaking on day 37 targeted SARS-CoV-2.

The rearrangement links TRBV12-3 or TRBV12-4 to TRBJ2-7, with D perhaps matching TRBD1 (6 bases). This TCR derives from an adult woman who had mild COVID-19 (a few samples of this study predate the infection). Cell type and time point are not known. The sequencing sample was made of PBMCs or a T cell subset sorted from them (not recorded which). The CDR3 loop reads CASSFGQIYEQYF. CDR3 bases: TGTGCCAGCAGTTTTGGACAGATCTACGAGCAGTACTTC.